This T cell receptor beta chain was sequenced during a study of blood T cells in healthy people across ages. Per germline, CDR1 SGHAT and CDR2 FQNNGV. There are 14 residues in the CDR3. V gave up 2 bases and J gave up 4 bases, with 11 bases separating them. Primers used in a second PCR of roughly 6 to 11 cycles were a sample-barcoded 5' primer and a J-beta primer mix. TCRdb processed the 5' RACE reads anew with MiXCR; each CDR3 protein has one entry. The table records 1.4 million or so distinct CDR3 sequences, 35% to 45% of them present only once. This clonotype has a count of ten or more. Its antigen remains unknown. Findings of the study overall: The diversity estimates, figures obtained from one million T cells, were considered underestimates. More naive CD4+ cells and higher diversity were found in long-lived than in aged donors.

The draw of peripheral blood yielded approximately 10 milliliters from each donor. Sequencing was performed on blood. The chain uses TRBV11-2 and TRBJ1-2; D is unresolved. The receptor's source is a woman aged 18-35 years in good health. The CDR3, as DNA: TGTGCCAGCAGCTTATCAGTGGACTCCTATGGCTACACCTTC. Its protein product is CASSLSVDSYGYTF. The full variable domain, rest sourced from reference TRBV11-2 and TRBJ1-2, is EAGVAQSPRYKIIEKRQSVAFWCNPISGHATLYWYQQILGQGPKLLIQFQNNGVVDDSQLPKDRFSAERLKGVDSTLKIQPAKLEDSAVYLCASSLSVDSYGYTFGSGTRLTVV.